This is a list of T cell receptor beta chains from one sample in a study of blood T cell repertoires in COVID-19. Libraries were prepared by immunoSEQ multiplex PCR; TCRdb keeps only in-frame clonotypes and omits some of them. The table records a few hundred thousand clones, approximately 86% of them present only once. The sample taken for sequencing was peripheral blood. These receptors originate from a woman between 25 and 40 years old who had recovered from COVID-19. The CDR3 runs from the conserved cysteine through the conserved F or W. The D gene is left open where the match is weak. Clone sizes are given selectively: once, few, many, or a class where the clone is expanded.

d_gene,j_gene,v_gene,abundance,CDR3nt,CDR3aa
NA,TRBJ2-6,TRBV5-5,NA,TGTGCCAGCAGCCCAGTCTCTGGGGCCAACGTCCTGACTTTC,CASSPVSGANVLTF
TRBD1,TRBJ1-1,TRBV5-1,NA,TGCGCCAGCAGCCCCTGGACAGGGGACACTGAAGCTTTCTTT,CASSPWTGDTEAFF
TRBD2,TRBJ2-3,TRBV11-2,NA,TGTGCCAGCAGCTTATTAGGGGCTAGCGGGGGGAGGTCCGATACGCAGTATTTT,CASSLLGASGGRSDTQYF
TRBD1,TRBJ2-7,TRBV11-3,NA,TGTGCCAGCAGCTTTGGGACAGGGAAAACCTACGAGCAGTACTTC,CASSFGTGKTYEQYF
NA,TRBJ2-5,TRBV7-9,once,TGTGCCAGCAGCTTAATTTTACAGAAAGAGACCCAGTACTTC,CASSLILQKETQYF
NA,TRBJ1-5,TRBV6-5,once,TGTGCCAGCAGTACCGCCGGGGGGGACAATCAGCCCCAGCATTTT,CASSTAGGDNQPQHF
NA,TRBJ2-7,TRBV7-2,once,TGTGCCAGCAGCCCGACAGTTTACTACGAGCAGTACTTC,CASSPTVYYEQYF
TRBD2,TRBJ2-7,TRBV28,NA,TGTGCCAGCGGCCGGGGGGGGGACTACGAGCAGTACTTC,CASGRGGDYEQYF
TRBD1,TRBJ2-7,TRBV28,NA,TGTGCGACCGGGACAGGGTTCTACGAGCAGTACTTC,CATGTGFYEQYF
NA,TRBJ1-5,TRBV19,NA,TGTGCCAGTAGCACGGGGACTTATAGCAATCAGCCCCAGCATTTT,CASSTGTYSNQPQHF
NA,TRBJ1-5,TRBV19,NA,TGTGCCAGTAGCAATCCCCAGGGTGTAGGTCAGCCCCAGCATTTT,CASSNPQGVGQPQHF
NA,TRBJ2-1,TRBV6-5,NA,TGTGCCAGCATGGGGACACCTTACAATGAGCAGTTCTTC,CASMGTPYNEQFF
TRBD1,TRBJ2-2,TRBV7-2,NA,TGTGCCAGCAGCTTCCTCCTGACAGGGGCCGTCACCGGGGAGCTGTTTTTT,CASSFLLTGAVTGELFF
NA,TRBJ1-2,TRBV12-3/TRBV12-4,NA,TGTGCCAGCAGTTTTGGGGCTGGCTACACCTTC,CASSFGAGYTF
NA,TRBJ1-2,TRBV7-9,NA,TGTGCCAGCAGCTTAGAACAGGGCGGCTACACCTTC,CASSLEQGGYTF
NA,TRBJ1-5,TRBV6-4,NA,TGTGCCAGCAGGCCGACTCCAGGGGAAAATCAGCCCCAGCATTTT,CASRPTPGENQPQHF
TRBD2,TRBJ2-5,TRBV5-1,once,TGCGCCAGCAGCCCCTGGGGGGGAGGCCAAGAGACCCAGTACTTC,CASSPWGGGQETQYF
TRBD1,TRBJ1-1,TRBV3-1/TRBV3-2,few,TGTGCCAGCAGCCTTTCGGACAGGGAGACTGAAGCTTTCTTT,CASSLSDRETEAFF
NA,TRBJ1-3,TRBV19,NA,TGTGCCAGTAGTTACGGCGACTACTCTGGAAACACCATATATTTT,CASSYGDYSGNTIYF
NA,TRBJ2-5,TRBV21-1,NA,TGTGCCAGCAGCAAAGGGAGGACAGGGGAAGAGACCCAGTACTTC,CASSKGRTGEETQYF
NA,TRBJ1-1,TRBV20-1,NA,TGCAGTGCTACCCGAGGCGAAGCTTTCTTT,CSATRGEAFF
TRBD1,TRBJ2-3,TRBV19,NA,TGTGCCAGTACCAGGACAGGTCGCACAGATACGCAGTATTTT,CASTRTGRTDTQYF
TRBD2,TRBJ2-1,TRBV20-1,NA,TGCAGTGCTAGTGTTGGCGGGAGTAGCGCGGATGAGCAGTTCTTC,CSASVGGSSADEQFF
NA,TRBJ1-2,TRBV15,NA,TGTGCCACCAGCAGAGATCGAGGGAAGACCTATGGCTACACCTTC,CATSRDRGKTYGYTF
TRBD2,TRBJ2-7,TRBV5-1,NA,TGCGCCAGCAGCTTGTATAGCGGGAATTCGGACGAGCAGTACTTC,CASSLYSGNSDEQYF
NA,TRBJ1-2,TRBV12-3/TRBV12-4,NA,TGTGCCAGCAGTTTAGTCAGGGAAGGTGGCTACACCTTC,CASSLVREGGYTF
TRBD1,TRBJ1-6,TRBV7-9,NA,TGTGCCAGCAGCTCCCAGACAGGGGGCAAATCACCCCTCCACTTT,CASSSQTGGKSPLHF
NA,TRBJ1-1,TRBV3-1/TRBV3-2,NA,TGTGCCAGCAGCCGGGGACTCATGAACACTGAAGCTTTCTTT,CASSRGLMNTEAFF